This T cell receptor beta chain was sequenced during a study of blood T cell repertoires in COVID-19. About the research overall: T cells, B-cell-depleted T cells, or PBMCs provided the cDNA or gDNA that served as material.

Under the authors' procedure: Nucleated cell number was recorded as an estimate derived from reference gene primer amplification. Generated by immunoSEQ multiplex PCR, the TCRdb table keeps only in-frame clones and is missing some. V and J calls plus clone size are reproduced from that table; the DNA served to infer D and trimming. Among under 70,000 clones, just under 90% were seen once, and the ten largest hold roughly 6.5%. The sample was peripheral blood. The source of this sequence is an older woman with COVID-19, enrolled during active disease.

In DNA, the CDR3 is TGTGCCAGCAGTATAAAAGGGAGCGGGGCCTACGAGCAGTACTTC. Translated: CASSIKGSGAYEQYF. The rearrangement links TRBV27 to TRBJ2-7; 7 nucleotides agree with TRBD2. CDR3 size: 15 residues. In germline, CDR1 is MNHEY, CDR2 SMNVEV (reference sequence). The V and J ends lost 5 bases and 2 bases, in that order; junction bases with no gene match: 9.